A selection of T cell receptor beta chains follows, all from one sample in a study of blood T cell repertoires in COVID-19. Data came from immunoSEQ multiplex PCR; TCRdb stores just in-frame clones and leaves some out. The sample includes roughly 150,000 clones, around four fifths of them seen just once. Sequenced input: peripheral blood. The receptors derive from an elderly woman with COVID-19, enrolled during active disease. Both conserved end residues are part of each CDR3. D genes are given only for firm matches. The size of a clone is reported for some rows only, either as once, few or many, or as a class for expanded clones.

d_call	v_call	j_call	clone_size	cdr3_aa	cdr3_nt
.	TRBV10-2	TRBJ1-1	.	CASSFMNTEAFF	TGCGCCAGCAGTTTCATGAACACTGAAGCTTTCTTT
TRBD1	TRBV2	TRBJ1-1	.	CASSWTGALNTEAFF	TGTGCCAGCAGCTGGACAGGGGCCCTGAACACTGAAGCTTTCTTT
TRBD1	TRBV5-5	TRBJ1-1	.	CASSGTGPNTEAFF	TGTGCCAGCAGCGGGACAGGGCCGAACACTGAAGCTTTCTTT
TRBD2	TRBV3-1/TRBV3-2	TRBJ2-5	.	CASSQEVTSGGAAETQYF	TGTGCCAGCAGCCAAGAAGTGACTAGCGGGGGGGCCGCTGAGACCCAGTACTTC
.	TRBV7-3	TRBJ2-7	.	CASSLTGQGYHEQYF	TGTGCCAGCAGCTTAACAGGCCAGGGATACCACGAGCAGTACTTC
.	TRBV5-5	TRBJ2-6	.	CASSLTVWAGANVLTF	TGTGCCAGCAGCCTGACTGTCTGGGCTGGGGCCAACGTCCTGACTTTC
.	TRBV6-5	TRBJ2-2	.	CASMFRANTGELFF	TGTGCCAGCATGTTCAGGGCAAACACCGGGGAGCTGTTTTTT
TRBD2	TRBV9	TRBJ2-3	.	CASSVGTSGITDTQYF	TGTGCCAGCAGCGTAGGGACTAGCGGGATTACAGATACGCAGTATTTT
.	TRBV12-3/TRBV12-4	TRBJ2-3	.	CASSRDSVTQYF	TGTGCCAGCAGCCGTGACTCCGTTACGCAGTATTTT
TRBD2	TRBV4-2	TRBJ2-7	.	CASSQGTSGSSYEQYF	TGTGCCAGCAGCCAGGGAACTAGCGGGAGTTCTTACGAGCAGTACTTC
TRBD1	TRBV19	TRBJ1-5	few	CASSIGGTGDRQPQHF	TGTGCCAGTAGTATAGGTGGGACAGGGGATCGTCAGCCCCAGCATTTT
TRBD1	TRBV7-9	TRBJ2-2	.	CASSPPQGPNTGELFF	TGTGCCAGCAGCCCGCCACAGGGGCCGAACACCGGGGAGCTGTTTTTT
TRBD2	TRBV9	TRBJ2-7	.	CASSVGSTSGAYEQYF	TGTGCCAGCAGCGTAGGGTCAACTAGCGGGGCCTACGAGCAGTACTTC
TRBD2	TRBV4-2	TRBJ2-3	.	CASSQGLAVASTDTQYF	TGTGCCAGCAGCCAAGGACTAGCGGTGGCTAGCACAGATACGCAGTATTTT
.	TRBV18	TRBJ1-1	few	CASSPDSGTEAFF	TGTGCCAGCTCACCAGACAGTGGTACTGAAGCTTTCTTT
.	TRBV27	TRBJ1-4	.	CASRPGVGEKLFF	TGTGCCAGCCGACCGGGGGTGGGGGAAAAACTGTTTTTT
.	TRBV28	TRBJ2-2	once	CASHGSGGELFF	TGTGCCAGCCACGGGTCTGGGGGGGAGCTGTTTTTT
.	TRBV27	TRBJ1-6	.	CASSFRSTSSSYNSPLHF	TGTGCCAGCAGTTTCAGGTCCACTTCGAGCTCCTATAATTCACCCCTCCACTTT
TRBD2	TRBV7-9	TRBJ2-1	.	CASSVSGERNEQFF	TGTGCCAGCAGCGTTAGCGGGGAACGGAATGAGCAGTTCTTC
TRBD2	TRBV6-5	TRBJ2-1	once	CASTRLAAYNEQFF	TGTGCCAGCACCCGACTAGCGGCGTACAATGAGCAGTTCTTC
.	TRBV9	TRBJ2-1	.	CASSAPGRGYNEQFF	TGTGCCAGCAGCGCTCCCGGCCGGGGTTACAATGAGCAGTTCTTC
TRBD2	TRBV3-1/TRBV3-2	TRBJ2-5	.	CASEITAGGRETQYF	TGTGCCAGCGAGATTACGGCGGGGGGACGAGAGACCCAGTACTTC
TRBD2	TRBV27	TRBJ2-3	.	CASSPTWGGADTQYF	TGTGCCAGCTCGCCGACCTGGGGGGGTGCAGATACGCAGTATTTT
.	TRBV7-9	TRBJ2-7	few	CASSLIGLNSYEQYF	TGTGCCAGCAGCTTAATTGGACTAAACTCCTACGAGCAGTACTTC
.	TRBV5-4	TRBJ2-3	.	CASSLDYSDTQYF	TGTGCCAGCAGCTTAGATTACTCAGATACGCAGTATTTT
.	TRBV20-1	TRBJ2-7	.	CSASVTYEQYF	TGCAGTGCCTCGGTAACCTACGAGCAGTACTTC
TRBD1	TRBV10-2	TRBJ1-6	.	CATRDSGDSPLHF	TGCGCCACCCGGGACAGTGGTGATTCACCCCTCCACTTT
TRBD1	TRBV30	TRBJ1-1	.	CAWSRGQGARKAFF	TGTGCCTGGAGTCGCGGACAGGGGGCGCGGAAAGCTTTCTTT
TRBD1	TRBV18	TRBJ2-1	.	CASSPPTGGSYNEQFF	TGTGCCAGCTCACCACCTACAGGGGGCTCCTACAATGAGCAGTTCTTC
TRBD1	TRBV6-1	TRBJ1-6	once	CASSAGQGFSYNSPLHF	TGTGCCAGCAGTGCCGGACAGGGGTTCTCCTATAATTCACCCCTCCACTTT
.	TRBV5-1	TRBJ1-1	.	CASSTGHLNTEAFF	TGCGCCAGCAGCACTGGACACCTGAACACTGAAGCTTTCTTT
TRBD1	TRBV19	TRBJ2-5	once	CASRQGARETQYF	TGTGCCAGTCGACAGGGGGCGCGGGAGACCCAGTACTTC
.	TRBV30	TRBJ2-3	.	CAWTQGPTQYF	TGTGCCTGGACCCAGGGCCCTACGCAGTATTTT
TRBD2	TRBV2	TRBJ2-1	few	CASSVSGSGIEQFF	TGTGCCAGCAGTGTGAGCGGGAGCGGGATTGAGCAGTTCTTC
.	TRBV5-8	TRBJ2-1	.	CASTPRYEQFF	TGTGCCAGCACCCCGAGGTATGAGCAGTTCTTC
TRBD1	TRBV5-4	TRBJ1-1	.	CASSLNAGTGGTEAFF	TGTGCCAGCAGCTTGAACGCCGGGACAGGGGGCACTGAAGCTTTCTTT
.	TRBV19	TRBJ2-3	few	CASSRVAVSTDTQYF	TGTGCCAGTAGTAGGGTAGCGGTTAGCACAGATACGCAGTATTTT
.	TRBV27	TRBJ1-5	.	CASSPQQGWQPQHF	TGTGCCAGCAGTCCCCAACAGGGATGGCAGCCCCAGCATTTT
TRBD2	TRBV9	TRBJ2-7	once	CASSVSGLAGTYEQYF	TGTGCCAGCAGCGTCTCAGGACTAGCGGGAACCTACGAGCAGTACTTC
TRBD1	TRBV9	TRBJ1-1	.	CASSPWTGLNTEAFF	TGTGCCAGCAGCCCGTGGACAGGGTTGAACACTGAAGCTTTCTTT
.	TRBV2	TRBJ1-2	.	CASSEGRTANYGYTF	TGTGCCAGCAGTGAAGGGAGGACAGCTAACTATGGCTACACCTTC
.	TRBV9	TRBJ2-4	.	CASSVGGREAKNIQYF	TGTGCCAGCAGCGTAGGCGGGCGCGAGGCCAAAAACATTCAGTACTTC
TRBD1	TRBV5-5	TRBJ1-4	.	CASSPGGREKLFF	TGTGCCAGCAGCCCAGGGGGCCGAGAAAAACTGTTTTTT
.	TRBV5-4	TRBJ2-7	once	CASSLVGSPSYEQYF	TGTGCCAGCAGCTTAGTGGGCTCACCATCCTACGAGCAGTACTTC
TRBD1	TRBV2	TRBJ1-2	.	CATEGTGRDGYTF	TGTGCCACCGAAGGGACAGGGAGGGATGGCTACACCTTC
TRBD1	TRBV30	TRBJ1-2	once	CAWSVQQGVGYTF	TGTGCCTGGAGTGTACAACAGGGGGTCGGCTACACCTTC
.	TRBV2	TRBJ1-6	.	CASSASNSPLHF	TGTGCCAGCAGTGCGAGTAATTCACCCCTCCACTTT
.	TRBV9	TRBJ2-3	.	CASSETGLLTDTQYF	TGTGCCAGCAGCGAAACGGGACTCCTCACAGATACGCAGTATTTT
.	TRBV28	TRBJ1-5	.	CASSIPLGQNSNQPQHF	TGTGCCAGCAGTATCCCGTTGGGGCAGAATAGCAATCAGCCCCAGCATTTT
.	TRBV7-3	TRBJ1-1	few	CASSPKGGVNTEAFF	TGTGCCAGCAGCCCTAAGGGAGGAGTGAACACTGAAGCTTTCTTT
TRBD1	TRBV27	TRBJ2-7	.	CASSLTGREQYF	TGTGCCAGCAGTTTGACAGGGCGCGAGCAGTACTTC
TRBD1	TRBV11-2	TRBJ1-4	.	CASSPRQGLHLSEKLFF	TGTGCCAGCAGCCCCCGACAGGGCTTGCATCTGAGTGAAAAACTGTTTTTT
TRBD1	TRBV28	TRBJ1-2	.	CASRTTGPNNYGYTF	TGTGCCAGCAGGACGACAGGGCCCAATAACTATGGCTACACCTTC
TRBD1	TRBV27	TRBJ1-5	.	CASSYRGQVHF	TGTGCCAGCAGCTACAGGGGCCAAGTGCATTTT
.	TRBV30	TRBJ1-1	.	CAWSRGLDEAFF	TGTGCCTGGAGTCGCGGGCTGGATGAAGCTTTCTTT
TRBD2	TRBV7-2	TRBJ2-1	.	CASSLGLAVFYEQFF	TGTGCCAGCAGCTTAGGACTAGCGGTCTTCTATGAGCAGTTCTTC
.	TRBV11-2	TRBJ1-1	.	CASSLGVLNTEAFF	TGTGCCAGCAGCTTAGGAGTCCTAAACACTGAAGCTTTCTTT
.	TRBV6-1	TRBJ1-2	few	CASSEESVYGYTF	TGTGCCAGCAGTGAAGAGTCAGTCTATGGCTACACCTTC
TRBD1	TRBV4-1	TRBJ1-2	few	CASSQPTGAYGYTF	TGCGCCAGCAGCCAACCGACAGGGGCCTATGGCTACACCTTC
.	TRBV14	TRBJ2-3	once	CASSQGRLPLNTDTQYF	TGTGCCAGCAGCCAAGGCAGGCTCCCCCTAAACACAGATACGCAGTATTTT